Shown below are 8 T cell receptor beta chains from a single sample sequenced in a study of blood T cell repertoires in COVID-19. Sequencing used immunoSEQ multiplex PCR; TCRdb keeps in-frame clones, though not all of them. The top ten hold roughly 8.3% of the sample, which has 55,000 to 80,000 clones, about 81% seen once. The sequencing input was peripheral blood. Source of these receptors: a human donor in a cohort sampled during active COVID-19.

The chain employs TRBV5-8 and TRBJ1-1; 8 bases map to TRBD1. Germline V CDR1 and CDR2: SGHTS, YDEGEE. The ends lost 2 bases at V and 0 bases at J; junction bases unmatched: 9. The CDR3 is 17 residues long. Written as DNA, the CDR3 is TGTGCCAGCAGCTTCCCAACAGGGGGGGACATGAACACTGAAGCTTTCTTT. Amino acids: CASSFPTGGDMNTEAFF.

This sequence joins TRBV11-2 and TRBJ1-1; D gene ambiguous. Deletions cut 4 bases from V and 4 bases from J, with 10 bases between. Germline-derived CDR1 and CDR2 are SGHAT and FQNNGV. The CDR3 contains 13 residues. The CDR3 DNA reads TGTGCCAGCAGCTCCCTCGACACCACTGAAGCTTTCTTT. It encodes CASSSLDTTEAFF.

V gene TRBV4-1 combines with J gene TRBJ1-1; no reliable D call. The CDR3 has 15 amino acids. V lost 1 base and J lost 0, with 9 bases in between. Germline values: CDR1 MGHRA, CDR2 YSYEKL. CDR3 coding DNA: TGCGCCAGCAGCCAAGGCGGCGCCCTGAACACTGAAGCTTTCTTT. The encoded protein is CASSQGGALNTEAFF.

This chain uses TRBV7-9 with TRBJ2-7; D possibly corresponds to TRBD1 (5 bases). Between the trimmed V and J ends, which lost 5 bases and 6 bases, there was a span of 8 bases. The CDR3 is 11 amino acids. Germline V gene sequence: CDR1 SEHNR, CDR2 FQNEAQ (reference sequence). This CDR3 is CASSQGGEQYF. The CDR3, as DNA: TGTGCCAGCAGCCAGGGTGGCGAGCAGTACTTC.

The genes are TRBV28 and TRBJ2-5; no clear D gene. This CDR3 contains 17 residues. Trimming cost V 1 base and J 1 base, with 16 bases left between them. The germline CDR1 and CDR2 sequences are MDHEN and SYDVKM. The DNA for the CDR3 is TGTGCCAGCAGTTTATCTCCCCATTCTCCGGGCCAAGAGACCCAGTACTTC. It encodes CASSLSPHSPGQETQYF.

The CDR3 spells CASSQLAAGTDTQYF. CDR3 in DNA: TGTGCCAGCAGTCAACTAGCGGCCGGCACAGATACGCAGTATTTT. The genes are TRBV6-5 and TRBJ2-3, with 8 positions matching TRBD2. The CDR3 runs 15 residues. The V gene end was trimmed by 5 bases and the J gene end by 1 base; junction bases not matched to a gene: 5. Per germline, CDR1 MNHEY and CDR2 SVGAGI.

The chain has TRBV4-3 and TRBJ2-3; 13 nucleotides align to TRBD2. Germline CDR1 reads LGHNA; CDR2 reads YSLEER. CDR3 size: 17 residues. The V gene end was trimmed by 1 base and the J gene end by 3 bases; junction bases not matched to a gene: 4. The CDR3 spells CASSQGTSGSPTDTQYF. CDR3 nucleotide sequence: TGCGCCAGCAGCCAAGGGACTAGCGGGAGTCCGACAGATACGCAGTATTTT.

By sample share, this clone is large (0.1 to 1%). This rearrangement joins TRBV10-3 to TRBJ1-1; weak D call: TRBD1 (6 bases). V was cut by 6 bases and J by 3 bases, with 14 bases left in between. The CDR3 sequence is 14 residues long. Germline values: CDR1 ENHRY, CDR2 SYGVKD. The CDR3 is CAISPQGPDTEAFF. CDR3 DNA: TGTGCCATCAGCCCACAGGGCCCGGACACTGAAGCTTTCTTT.